This T cell receptor (beta chain) was recorded in a study of shared clonotypes between healthy human individuals. Germline V gives CDR1 MNHNS, CDR2 SASEGT. With 1 base removed from V and 11 bases from J, the gap between germline ends came to 8 bases. This CDR3 contains 11 residues. The donor population consisted of healthy HIV-negative adults with no recent acute infections or vaccinations. Clones were sequenced by immunoSEQ multiplex PCR, and TCRdb holds only the in-frame ones, with some missing. The repertoire consists of about 460,000 clones, with roughly three quarters occurring once and the leading ten covering 12%.

The specimen was PBMCs. This TCR was sampled from a woman in her thirties or forties in good health. Some clones in this sample may be carry-over from other donors' samples. This chain links TRBV6-1 with TRBJ1-1; D gene uncertain. CDR3 residues: CASSEGRWAFF. In DNA, the CDR3 is TGTGCCAGCAGTGAAGGCAGGTGGGCTTTCTTT.